This TCR beta chain was documented in a study of blood T cell repertoires in COVID-19 (dated by TCRdb to the early 2020s). In the study overall: Samples covering the acute and convalescent phases of COVID-19 were provided by collaborators in the United States, Italy and Spain. The repertoires were made available in a free public database intended to serve as a resource for research on the immune response to SARS-CoV-2. The prospective study material was composed of cDNA or gDNA derived from T cells, B-cell-depleted T cells, or PBMCs. Samples were obtained from the ongoing ImmuneRACE study (first 160 participants) and from 1,000 to 1,500 subjects provided by 6 global collaborators. The sample metadata nearly always contained a de-identified subject ID, COVID-19 status, age in years and sex. Where HLA class I and class II types were available, the types were taken from metadata supplied by the sample provider, not from assay-based typing. Subjects who had been exposed to COVID-19, were actively infected with it, or had recovered from it provided the deeply sampled blood TCRbeta repertoires that made up the dataset.

A few counts support this clone. Its antigen is still unknown. No much larger clone is present one base from it, and per-base qualities are unavailable. The immunoSEQ Assay, a bias-controlled multiplex PCR, was used to amplify TCRbeta CDR3 regions from genomic DNA. The published analysis was carried out like this. The number of nucleated cells in each sample was estimated from the amplification of reference gene primers within the assay. Sequence reads were collapsed and filtered to measure the absolute abundance of every unique TCRbeta CDR3 rearrangement. For each sample, productive Simpson clonality was calculated as the square root of Simpson's diversity index over productive rearrangements. TCRdb re-hosts the immuneACCESS table, in-frame sequences only. Its copies lack some clones; in the studies checked, an unresolved V gene accounts for under half of them, and the cause for the rest is not known. V and J calls and clone size are given by that table; D and trimming were obtained from the DNA. The sample table shows roughly 160,000 clones, and about 85% are seen once. The top ten hold roughly 0.99% of the sample.

The cysteine opens and the phenylalanine closes a CDR3 of 14 amino acids. CDR3 DNA is the only sequence kept; it has 42 bases, read in frame from the first base. V is clipped by 4 bases and J by 7 bases, and the sequence between their germline boundaries is 17 bases long. The germline V gene encodes CDR1 GTSNPN and CDR2 SVGIG (reference sequence). Study-wide findings and limitations: The amount of clinical and demographic metadata varied by source and participant and was provided uncurated.

The collaborating institutions used their own protocols to collect whole blood in K2EDTA tubes. For TCRbeta analysis, collaborators shipped samples as frozen whole blood, isolated PBMCs, or DNA extracted from either of those sample types. The rearrangement joined TRBV30 to TRBJ2-1, with no reliable assignment of the D segment. The specimen sequenced was peripheral blood. This TCR was recovered from a man between 18 and 29 years old with acute or convalescent COVID-19. The bases read TGTGCCTGGAAGGCAGCGCTGGTGGTGAATGAGCAGTTCTTC. Protein translation: CAWKAALVVNEQFF.